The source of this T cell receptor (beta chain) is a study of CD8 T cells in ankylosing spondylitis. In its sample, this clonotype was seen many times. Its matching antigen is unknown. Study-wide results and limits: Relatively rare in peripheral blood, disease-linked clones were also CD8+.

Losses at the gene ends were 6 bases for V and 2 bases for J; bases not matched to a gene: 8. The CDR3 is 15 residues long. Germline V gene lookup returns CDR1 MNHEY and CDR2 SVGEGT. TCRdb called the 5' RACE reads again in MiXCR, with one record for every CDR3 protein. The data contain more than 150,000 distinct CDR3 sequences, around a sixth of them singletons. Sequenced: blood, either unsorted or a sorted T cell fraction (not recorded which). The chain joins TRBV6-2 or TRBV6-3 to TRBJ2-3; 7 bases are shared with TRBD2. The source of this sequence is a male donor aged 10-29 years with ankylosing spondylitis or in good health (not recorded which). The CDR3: CASRSTGGFTDTQYF. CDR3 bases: TGTGCCAGCAGATCCACCGGGGGGTTCACAGATACGCAGTATTTT.